Only a few counts were recorded for the clone carrying this TCR beta chain. The germline V gene encodes CDR1 MDHEN and CDR2 SYDVKM. The CDR3 length is 14 residues. V was trimmed by 6 bases and J by 8 bases, leaving 19 bases between them. This sample stems from a study of siplizumab effects on memory and regulatory T cells. The method was immunoSEQ multiplex PCR; TCRdb's version includes in-frame clones alone and lacks a portion of them. The data contain around 100,000 clones, 75% to 95% of them singletons. This chain uses TRBV28 with TRBJ1-2; possibly TRBD1 for D (5 bases). This receptor was taken from a human donor in good health. The sequencing input was CD4+ T cells sorted from blood. The CDR3 is CASSPGGISIGYTF. CDR3 coding DNA: TGTGCCAGCAGCCCGGGGGGGATTTCGATCGGCTACACCTTC.